Following are 27 T cell receptor beta chains from one sample sequenced in a study of Ad26.COV2.S vaccination and SARS-CoV-2 variants (dated by TCRdb to 2020 to 2022). The treatment or condition label of this sample denotes: roughly 20 received Ad26.COV2.S at low or high dose, single or two shots; about 5 received placebo; per-sample allocation not given. For vaccine and placebo recipients, the sequenced repertoires came from samples collected on day 63 after the first injection. The library was generated by the immunoSEQ multiplex PCR assay. The immuneACCESS repertoire file appears here via TCRdb, limited to in-frame rearrangements. These files lack a portion of the clones; in checked studies, under half of the deficit traces to unresolved V genes, and the cause of the others is not known. A total of under 550,000 clones appear in this sample, around 90% of them only once. The leading ten clones occupy 9% to 15% of the sample.

Source: peripheral blood, taken in a trial of Ad26.COV2.S vaccine versus placebo. The receptors shown here come from a person aged 18-60 years who received the Ad26.COV2.S COVID-19 vaccine or a placebo.

The CDR3 spells CASRTGEQNQPQHF. In nucleotides, the CDR3 is TGTGCCAGCAGAACAGGGGAACAAAATCAGCCCCAGCATTTT. The V gene is TRBV28, the J gene TRBJ1-5; 7 nucleotides match TRBD1. The CDR3 runs 14 residues. With 6 bases clipped from V and 4 bases from J, the junction kept 6 bases outside the gene matches. CDR1 and CDR2 (germline): MDHEN, SYDVKM. Together with reference TRBV28 and TRBJ1-5, the CDR3 gives the full variable domain: DVKVTQSSRYLVKRTGEKVFLECVQDMDHENMFWYRQDPGLGLRLIYFSYDVKMKEKGDIPEGYSVSREKKERFSLILESASTNQTSMYLCASRTGEQNQPQHFGDGTRLSIL.

This chain links TRBV5-1 with TRBJ2-4; TRBD1 is a possible D gene (6 bases). V was trimmed by 1 base and J by 6 bases, leaving 8 bases between them. Germline lookup yields CDR1 SGHRS and CDR2 YFSETQ. The CDR3 runs to 13 residues. CDR3 loop: CASSLFRGNIQYF. DNA for the CDR3: TGCGCCAGCAGCTTGTTCAGGGGAAACATTCAGTACTTC.

Written as DNA, the CDR3 is TGTGCCAGCCGGGGGCCGGTAGGAGAGACCCAGTACTTC. Its translation: CASRGPVGETQYF. The chain uses TRBV11-2 and TRBJ2-5, with D perhaps given as TRBD1 or TRBD2 (6 bases each). The CDR3 is 13 residues long. In germline, CDR1 is SGHAT, CDR2 FQNNGV. Trimming took off 8 bases at V and 4 bases at J, with 14 bases between the two ends.

The CDR3 DNA is TGTGCCAGCACCCGGGGACTAGCCTACGAGCAGTACTTC. Translated, it gives CASTRGLAYEQYF. The chain carries TRBV18 and TRBJ2-7; TRBD2 aligns across 8 bases. Germline V CDR1 and CDR2: KGHSH, LQKENI. V gave up 8 bases and J gave up 2 bases; unmatched junction bases: 5. The CDR3 spans 13 residues. The complete variable domain, with remaining parts taken from reference TRBV18 and TRBJ2-7, reads NAGVMQNPRHLVRRRGQEARLRCSPMKGHSHVYWYRQLPEEGLKFMVYLQKENIIDESGMPKERFSAEFPKEGPSILRIQQVVRGDSAAYFCASTRGLAYEQYFGPGTRLTVT.

Comments on this clone: The sample carries other DNA sequences with the same CDR3. The chain carries TRBV18 and TRBJ2-3; 14 bases are shared with TRBD2. The CDR3 is 16 residues long. Germline lookup yields CDR1 KGHSH and CDR2 LQKENI. The ends lost 1 base at V and 4 bases at J; junction bases unmatched: 1. In nucleotides, the CDR3 is TGTGCCAGCTCACCACTGGGACTAGCGGGAGCAGATACGCAGTATTTT. This encodes CASSPLGLAGADTQYF.

This sequence joins TRBV30 and TRBJ2-2; D unresolved. The CDR3 is made up of 16 amino acids. V was clipped by 1 base and J by 4 bases, with 16 bases between them. From germline, CDR1 is GTSNPN and CDR2 SVGIG (reference sequence). The CDR3 protein is CAWSGDAERVTGELFF. CDR3 nucleotides: TGTGCCTGGAGTGGGGATGCCGAAAGGGTCACCGGGGAGCTGTTTTTT.

The rearrangement uses TRBV30 and TRBJ1-2; TRBD1 agrees at 9 bases. J was trimmed by 5 bases and V by 1 base; bases with no gene match: 5. CDR3 length equals 14 residues. Germline loops: CDR1 GTSNPN, CDR2 SVGIG (reference sequence). Here the CDR3 reads CAWSDPGQGYGYTF. CDR3 nucleotide sequence: TGTGCCTGGAGTGATCCGGGACAGGGTTATGGCTACACCTTC.

The rearrangement links TRBV11-2 to TRBJ2-7; perhaps TRBD2 as D (6 bases). Germline assignment: CDR1 SGHAT and CDR2 FQNNGV. V was trimmed by 3 bases and J by 3 bases, leaving 12 bases between them. This CDR3 region has 14 residues. The CDR3 DNA reads TGTGCCAGCAGCTTTGGGGGGTACTACTACGAGCAGTACTTC. Protein sequence: CASSFGGYYYEQYF.

V gene TRBV27 combines with J gene TRBJ1-6; D is perhaps TRBD1 (6 bases). The CDR3 extends over 17 amino acids. Trimming took off 0 bases at V and 2 bases at J, with 11 bases between the two ends. Germline V CDR1 and CDR2: MNHEY, SMNVEV (reference sequence). CDR3 loop: CASSLSMGATYNSPLHF. The CDR3 nucleotides are TGTGCCAGCAGTTTATCGATGGGGGCCACCTATAATTCACCCCTCCACTTT.

The count of this clone is one. Other DNA variants within this sample encode the same CDR3. The genes are TRBV27 and TRBJ2-1; no reliable D call. CDR3 size: 12 residues. CDR1 and CDR2 (germline): MNHEY, SMNVEV (reference sequence). V gave up 2 bases and J gave up 9 bases, with 8 bases separating them. For the CDR3, the DNA is TGTGCCAGCAGTTTACCGGGCGGTGAGCAGTTCTTC. Amino acids: CASSLPGGEQFF.

The V and J genes are TRBV6-5 and TRBJ1-2; tentatively, D is TRBD1 (5 bases). The CDR3 runs 15 residues. V lost 6 bases, J lost 3 bases, and 17 bases lay in between. Germline CDR1 reads MNHEY; CDR2 reads SVGAGI. The CDR3 region has the DNA TGTGCCAGCAGCCCCCTTGCTGGGGCGGACTATGGCTACACCTTC. It specifies CASSPLAGADYGYTF.

The rearrangement links TRBV27 to TRBJ2-1, with D maybe TRBD2 (5 bases). Per the germline V gene, CDR1 is MNHEY and CDR2 is SMNVEV (reference sequence). With 2 bases removed from V and 5 bases from J, the gap between germline ends came to 10 bases. The CDR3 covers 14 residues. The CDR3 nucleotides are TGTGCCAGCAGTTTAATGACTAACCACAATGAGCAGTTCTTC. Protein product: CASSLMTNHNEQFF.

There are a few counts of this clone. The rearrangement joins TRBV7-2 to TRBJ2-1; TRBD1 matches 12 bases. Trimming took 0 bases from V and 8 from J; bases not matched to a gene: 5. The CDR3 consists of 16 residues. Germline assignment: CDR1 SGHTA and CDR2 FQGNSA. This CDR3 reads CASSLARDRGQDEQFF. The CDR3 DNA reads as TGTGCCAGCAGCTTAGCGAGGGACAGGGGGCAAGATGAGCAGTTCTTC.

This rearrangement joins TRBV29-1 to TRBJ2-3; no reliable D call. Trimming pared 6 bases from V and 0 bases from J, leaving 16 bases between. CDR1 is SQVTM, CDR2 ANQGSEA, per germline. The CDR3 is made up of 15 amino acids. CDR3 nucleotides: TGCAGCGTCGACTTGGGTAGGGATAGCACAGATACGCAGTATTTT. Translation: CSVDLGRDSTDTQYF.

The chain joins TRBV19 to TRBJ1-2; TRBD1 matches 10 bases. V lost 3 bases to trimming and J lost 4 bases; unmatched junction nucleotides: 5. The CDR3 runs to 15 residues. Germline CDR1 reads LNHDA; CDR2 reads SQIVND (reference sequence). The CDR3 region has the DNA TGTGCCAGTAGTATTGATGGACAGGGGGGCTATGGCTACACCTTC. Translation gives CASSIDGQGGYGYTF.

The chain recombines TRBV10-3 with TRBJ2-1; D ambiguous. V shed 2 bases and J shed 5 bases, with 4 bases lying between them. Germline V gene lookup returns CDR1 ENHRY and CDR2 SYGVKD. The CDR3 runs to 12 residues. CDR3 in DNA: TGTGCCATCAGTGAGATTAACAATGAGCAGTTCTTC. Translated, it gives CAISEINNEQFF.

This clone is a singleton in its sample. The chain has TRBV28 and TRBJ2-1; 16 bases line up with TRBD2. The CDR3 covers 17 residues. V trimming: 4 bases; J trimming: 8 bases; junction bases outside the gene matches: 8. Germline V gives CDR1 MDHEN, CDR2 SYDVKM. CDR3 residues: CASSSGTSGRALHEQFF. DNA for the CDR3: TGTGCCAGCAGTTCAGGGACTAGCGGGAGGGCCTTACATGAGCAGTTCTTC.

This clone was seen only a few times. The V call is TRBV10-3, the J call TRBJ2-1; 7 positions match TRBD2. Germline V CDR1 and CDR2: ENHRY, SYGVKD. The junction had 8 bases not matched to a gene; V was cut back by 3 bases and J by 0 bases. The CDR3 spans 17 residues. The CDR3 DNA is TGTGCCATCAGTGACCCTTGGAGGACTAGCTCCTACAATGAGCAGTTCTTC. Its protein product is CAISDPWRTSSYNEQFF.

The chain employs TRBV9 and TRBJ1-2; 7 positions agree with TRBD1. This CDR3 has 14 amino acids. The germline V gene has CDR1 SGDLS and CDR2 YYNGEE. V dropped 4 bases and J dropped 2; count of bases not matched to a gene: 5. The CDR3 loop reads CASSMTTGNYGYTF. The CDR3 DNA reads as TGTGCCAGCAGCATGACGACAGGGAACTATGGCTACACCTTC.

V and J are TRBV11-3 and TRBJ2-3; the match to TRBD2 covers 13 bases. J lost 3 bases, V lost 3 bases, and 3 bases had no gene match. There are 16 residues in the CDR3. Germline V lookup: CDR1 SGHNT, CDR2 YENEEA. The CDR3 DNA follows: TGTGCCAGCAGCTTGGGACTAGCGGGAAGAACAGATACGCAGTATTTT. The encoded protein is CASSLGLAGRTDTQYF. The full variable domain, completed using reference TRBV11-3 and TRBJ2-3, is EAGVVQSPRYKIIEKKQPVAFWCNPISGHNTLYWYLQNLGQGPELLIRYENEEAVDDSQLPKDRFSAERLKGVDSTLKIQPAELGDSAVYLCASSLGLAGRTDTQYFGPGTRLTVL.

The V gene is TRBV11-2, the J gene TRBJ1-1, with D possibly matching TRBD1 (6 bases). The CDR3 runs 13 residues. In germline, CDR1 is SGHAT, CDR2 FQNNGV. The V gene lost 6 bases and the J gene lost 4 bases, with 12 bases spanning the gap. The CDR3 reads CASRITGITEAFF. CDR3 nucleotide sequence: TGTGCCAGCAGGATCACAGGGATCACTGAAGCTTTCTTT.

CDR3 amino acids: CASSVGSGTSGRSYEQYF. CDR3 in DNA: TGTGCCAGCAGCGTAGGATCCGGGACTAGCGGGAGATCCTACGAGCAGTACTTC. This chain links TRBV9 with TRBJ2-7, with 14 bases aligning to TRBD2. The CDR3 is 18 residues long. The J segment lost 1 base and the V segment lost 0 bases, leaving 6 bases of the junction unmatched. Looked up from germline, CDR1 is SGDLS and CDR2 is YYNGEE.

The CDR3 loop is CASSTHRRTYSGNTIYF. The CDR3 coding sequence is TGTGCCAGCAGCACCCACAGGAGAACTTACTCTGGAAACACCATATATTTT. This rearrangement joins TRBV21-1 to TRBJ1-3; the table's D call TRBD1 went unverified against the DNA. TRBV21-1 has pseudogene status. The length of the CDR3 is 17 residues.

This chain links TRBV3-1 (or the pseudogene TRBV3-2) with TRBJ2-5; TRBD2 agrees at 11 bases. Looked up from germline, CDR1 is LGHDT and CDR2 is YNNKEL (reference sequence). This CDR3 is 16 amino acids long. The J segment lost 5 bases and the V segment lost 4 bases, leaving 9 bases of the junction unmatched. CDR3 amino acids: CASSRDGTSGGETQYF. For the CDR3, the DNA is TGTGCCAGCAGCCGGGACGGGACTAGCGGCGGCGAGACCCAGTACTTC.

A few counts support this clone. V usage is TRBV20-1 and J usage is TRBJ1-4; 10 bases are shared with TRBD1. Germline CDR1 is DFQATT and CDR2 is SNEGSKA (reference sequence). This CDR3 has 14 amino acids. The V segment lost 3 bases and the J segment 6 bases; nucleotides outside the gene matches: 4. Here the CDR3 reads CSASPGTGDEKLFF. The CDR3 DNA is TGCAGTGCTAGTCCCGGGACAGGGGATGAAAAACTGTTTTTT.

The chain is built from TRBV21-1 and TRBJ2-7. TRBV21-1 is designated a pseudogene. The CDR3 spans 14 residues. The DNA for the CDR3 is TGTGCCAGCGACACGGGACCGAGCTCCTACGAGCAGTACTTC. Translating gives CASDTGPSSYEQYF.

V and J are TRBV28 and TRBJ1-5; 7 bases are a match to TRBD1. Per the germline V gene, CDR1 is MDHEN and CDR2 is SYDVKM. With 4 bases clipped from V and 3 bases from J, the junction kept 6 bases outside the gene matches. This CDR3 contains 15 residues. DNA for the CDR3: TGTGCCAGCAGTTCCTTGACAGGGATCAATCAGCCCCAGCATTTT. Translating it yields CASSSLTGINQPQHF. Complete variable domain (other parts from reference TRBV28 and TRBJ1-5): DVKVTQSSRYLVKRTGEKVFLECVQDMDHENMFWYRQDPGLGLRLIYFSYDVKMKEKGDIPEGYSVSREKKERFSLILESASTNQTSMYLCASSSLTGINQPQHFGDGTRLSIL.